Described below is a single TCR beta chain sequence and its context. This entry comes from a study of preoperative IRX-2 immunotherapy in early breast cancer. The CDR3 runs 15 residues. Germline CDR1 is MDHEN and CDR2 is SYDVKM. V was shortened by 2 bases and J by 0 bases, with 8 bases between the two germline ends. Assay: immunoSEQ multiplex PCR; the TCRdb copy retains only in-frame clones and omits some. The sample includes under 11,000 clones, 75% to 90% of them seen just once. Treatment described: preoperative locoregional IRX-2 cytokine immunotherapy. The sequence was collected from a human donor with breast cancer. The material was lymph node tissue, obtained before IRX-2 immunotherapy. The chain carries TRBV28 and TRBJ1-5, with D tentatively TRBD1 (6 bases). This CDR3 reads CASSLGQYSNQPQHF. CDR3 DNA sequence: TGTGCCAGCAGTTTAGGACAGTATAGCAATCAGCCCCAGCATTTT.